This T cell receptor beta chain was found in a study of response to subunit inactivated influenza vaccine. A word on this clonotype: The antigen remains unidentified.

Germline CDR1 is LGHNA and CDR2 is YSLEER. Trimming at V came to 6 bases and at J to 6 bases, leaving 9 bases not matched to a gene. CDR3 length: 14 residues. General observations from the study: The authors put forward the suggestion that each seasonal influenza vaccination may bring in only a limited number of new T cells.

TCRdb re-called the RT-PCR reads with MiXCR, one entry per CDR3 protein. The data show some 850,000 distinct CDR3 sequences, with about 18% seen just once and about a tenth held by the top ten. This TCR was sampled from a man over 45 who received an inactivated influenza vaccine. V usage is TRBV4-3 and J usage is TRBJ2-7, with 9 bases lining up with TRBD2. The specimen comprised PBMCs from blood, sampled 4 to 6 days after vaccination. Here the CDR3 reads CASSSGTSSAEQYF. The CDR3 DNA reads as TGCGCCAGCAGTTCCGGGACTAGCTCGGCCGAGCAGTACTTC.